The source of this TCR beta chain is a study of blood T cell repertoires in COVID-19. Methods used by the authors: Amplification of reference gene primers was used by the study to estimate nucleated cell counts. The data were produced by immunoSEQ multiplex PCR, yet TCRdb's version contains in-frame clones alone and is incomplete. The V and J calls and clone size were taken over from that table, and D and trimming were inferred from the DNA. The data hold roughly 230,000 clones, with approximately 83% observed a single time. CDR3 length: 14 amino acids. The V gene lost 8 bases and the J gene lost 5 bases, with 15 bases spanning the gap. In germline, CDR1 is LNHDA, CDR2 SQIVND (reference sequence).

The rearrangement uses TRBV19 and TRBJ1-4; D is possibly TRBD1 (6 bases). This TCR was sampled from a human donor in a cohort sampled during active COVID-19. Sequencing input: peripheral blood. CDR3 loop: CASCAEDSNEKLFF. CDR3 coding DNA: TGTGCCAGTTGTGCCGAGGACAGCAATGAAAAACTGTTTTTT.